This T cell receptor (beta chain) was captured in a study of T-cell memory formation after mild COVID-19. MiXCR was run by TCRdb on the 5' RACE reads, yielding one entry per CDR3 protein. The sample records 300,000 to 400,000 distinct CDR3 sequences, around 27% being singletons. The CDR3 extends over 16 amino acids. Germline assignment: CDR1 MNHNY and CDR2 SVGAGI (reference sequence). Trimming cost V 5 bases and J 0 bases; bases outside gene matches: 8. This clonotype was seen only a few times. The chain carries TRBV6-6 and TRBJ2-7; TRBD2 matches at 9 bases. Source material: PBMCs or a T cell subset sorted from them (not recorded which). The receptor was derived from an adult woman who had mild COVID-19 (a few samples of this study predate the infection). Cell type and time point are not known. DNA of the CDR3: TGTGCCAGCAGTGATCCGGGACTAGCATACTCCTACGAGCAGTACTTC. Encoded protein: CASSDPGLAYSYEQYF.